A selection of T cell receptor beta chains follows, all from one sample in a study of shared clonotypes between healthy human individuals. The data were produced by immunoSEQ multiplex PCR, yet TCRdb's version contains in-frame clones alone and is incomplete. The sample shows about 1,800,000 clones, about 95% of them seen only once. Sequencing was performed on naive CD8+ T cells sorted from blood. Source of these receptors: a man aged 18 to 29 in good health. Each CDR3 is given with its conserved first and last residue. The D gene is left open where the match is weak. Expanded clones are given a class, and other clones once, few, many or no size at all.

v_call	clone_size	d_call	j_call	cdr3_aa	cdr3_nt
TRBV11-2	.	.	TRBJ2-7	CASSLGGQVEQYF	TGTGCCAGCAGCTTAGGCGGGCAGGTTGAGCAGTACTTC
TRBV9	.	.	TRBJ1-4	CASSLQSGREGEKLFF	TGTGCCAGCAGCCTCCAGAGCGGCAGGGAAGGAGAAAAACTGTTTTTT
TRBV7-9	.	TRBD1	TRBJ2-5	CASSFSTRDRGWGTQYF	TGTGCCAGCAGCTTCTCAACCCGGGACAGGGGGTGGGGGACCCAGTACTTC
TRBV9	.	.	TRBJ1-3	CASSVEESTIYF	TGTGCCAGCAGCGTAGAGGAGAGCACCATATATTTT
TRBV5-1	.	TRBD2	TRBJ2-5	CASSFLAGEQETQYF	TGCGCCAGCAGCTTTTTAGCGGGCGAGCAAGAGACCCAGTACTTC
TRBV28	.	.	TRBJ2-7	CASSLAGYGNEQYF	TGTGCCAGCAGTTTAGCGGGTTACGGAAACGAGCAGTACTTC
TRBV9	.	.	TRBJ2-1	CASSVAFGASETYNEQFF	TGTGCCAGCAGCGTAGCATTCGGGGCTAGCGAAACCTACAATGAGCAGTTCTTC
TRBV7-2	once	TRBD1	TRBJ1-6	CASSSTGTDNSPLHF	TGTGCCAGCAGCTCGACCGGGACAGATAATTCACCCCTCCACTTT
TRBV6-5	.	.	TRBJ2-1	CASSYEGSYNEQFF	TGTGCCAGCAGTTACGAGGGCTCCTACAATGAGCAGTTCTTC
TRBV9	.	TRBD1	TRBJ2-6	CASSITGAGSGANVLTF	TGTGCCAGCAGCATCACAGGGGCAGGCTCTGGGGCCAACGTCCTGACTTTC
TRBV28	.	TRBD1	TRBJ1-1	CASSSTGVTGIPEAFF	TGTGCCAGCAGTTCCACGGGGGTGACAGGGATACCTGAAGCTTTCTTT
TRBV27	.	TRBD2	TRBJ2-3	CASSTRTRGSTDTQYF	TGTGCCAGCAGTACTCGGACTAGAGGGAGCACAGATACGCAGTATTTT
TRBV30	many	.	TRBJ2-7	CAWSVGAYEQYF	TGTGCCTGGAGTGTAGGGGCCTACGAGCAGTACTTC
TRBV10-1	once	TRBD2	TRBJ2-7	CASSERTSESYEQYF	TGCGCCAGCAGTGAGAGGACTAGCGAGTCCTACGAGCAGTACTTC
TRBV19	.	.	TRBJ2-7	CASSSRGKFDEQYF	TGTGCCAGTAGTTCCCGTGGTAAATTTGACGAGCAGTACTTC
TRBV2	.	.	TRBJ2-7	CASSGLPGGSRYEQYF	TGTGCCAGCAGTGGGCTTCCAGGAGGTTCGAGGTACGAGCAGTACTTC
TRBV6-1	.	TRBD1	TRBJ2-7	CASSDGPTGEGYEQYF	TGTGCCAGCAGTGACGGGCCGACAGGGGAAGGCTACGAGCAGTACTTC
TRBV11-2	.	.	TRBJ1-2	CASRHTAFYGYTF	TGTGCCAGCAGACATACAGCGTTCTATGGCTACACCTTC
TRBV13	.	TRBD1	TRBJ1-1	CASSWTGDEAFF	TGTGCCAGCAGCTGGACAGGGGACGAAGCTTTCTTT
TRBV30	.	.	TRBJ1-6	CAWKMTGYNSPLHF	TGTGCCTGGAAAATGACAGGTTATAATTCACCCCTCCACTTT
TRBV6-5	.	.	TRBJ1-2	CASSYGWEGHGYTF	TGTGCCAGCAGTTACGGATGGGAGGGACATGGCTACACCTTC
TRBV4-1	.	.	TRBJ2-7	CASSRSGGLEQYF	TGCGCCAGCAGCCGGTCCGGGGGGCTCGAGCAGTACTTC
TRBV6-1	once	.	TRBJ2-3	CASSGLNPTDTQYF	TGTGCCAGCAGTGGGCTTAACCCCACAGATACGCAGTATTTT
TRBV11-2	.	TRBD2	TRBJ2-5	CASSDPSGTMGGETQYF	TGTGCCAGCAGCGACCCCAGCGGGACGATGGGGGGGGAGACCCAGTACTTC
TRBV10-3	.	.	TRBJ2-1	CAISLGQEARNEQFF	TGTGCCATCAGTTTGGGGCAGGAGGCCCGCAATGAGCAGTTCTTC
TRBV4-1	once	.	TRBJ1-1	CASSQHPGDTEAFF	TGCGCCAGCAGCCAACACCCCGGGGACACTGAAGCTTTCTTT
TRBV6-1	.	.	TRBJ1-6	CASSEGGYGSPLHF	TGTGCCAGCAGTGAAGGGGGTTATGGCTCACCCCTCCACTTT
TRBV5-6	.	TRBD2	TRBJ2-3	CASSLEVGGPGDTQYF	TGTGCCAGCAGCTTGGAGGTGGGAGGGCCGGGAGATACGCAGTATTTT
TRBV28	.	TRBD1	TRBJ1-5	CASRTDRATVRQPQHF	TGTGCCAGCAGGACGGACAGGGCAACGGTTAGACAGCCCCAGCATTTT
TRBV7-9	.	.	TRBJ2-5	CASSRPRGLGEETQYF	TGTGCCAGCAGCCGTCCCAGGGGCCTGGGGGAAGAGACCCAGTACTTC
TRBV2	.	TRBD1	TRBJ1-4	CASSRQGDWTNEKLFF	TGTGCCAGCAGTCGACAGGGAGATTGGACTAATGAAAAACTGTTTTTT
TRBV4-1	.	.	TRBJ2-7	CASSQDPPGAYYEQYF	TGCGCCAGCAGCCAAGATCCTCCGGGGGCCTATTACGAGCAGTACTTC
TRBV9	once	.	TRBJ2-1	CASSVAGLTPYNEQFF	TGTGCCAGCAGCGTAGCGGGGCTGACACCTTACAATGAGCAGTTCTTC
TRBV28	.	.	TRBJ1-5	CASSLGDSNQPQHF	TGTGCCAGCAGTTTAGGTGATAGCAATCAGCCCCAGCATTTT
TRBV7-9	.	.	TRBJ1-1	CASSPESKLGAFF	TGTGCCAGCAGCCCTGAGAGCAAACTGGGCGCTTTCTTT
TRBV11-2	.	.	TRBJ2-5	CASSLDRETQYF	TGTGCCAGCAGCTTAGATCGCGAGACCCAGTACTTC
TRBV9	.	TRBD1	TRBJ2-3	CASSVVGQGPQDTQYF	TGTGCCAGCAGCGTAGTGGGACAGGGGCCCCAAGATACGCAGTATTTT
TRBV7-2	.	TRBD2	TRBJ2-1	CASSLILAGEDNEQFF	TGTGCCAGCAGCTTAATCCTAGCGGGAGAAGACAATGAGCAGTTCTTC
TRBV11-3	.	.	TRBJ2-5	CASSLDGSETQYF	TGTGCCAGCAGCTTAGATGGCAGTGAGACCCAGTACTTC
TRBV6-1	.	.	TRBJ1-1	CASSEARVLNTEAFF	TGTGCCAGCAGTGAAGCTAGGGTCCTGAACACTGAAGCTTTCTTT
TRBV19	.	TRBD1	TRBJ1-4	CASSSPGQGKEKLFF	TGTGCCAGTAGTTCCCCGGGACAGGGGAAGGAAAAACTGTTTTTT
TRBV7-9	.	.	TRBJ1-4	CASSLAGGNEKLFF	TGTGCCAGCAGCTTAGCGGGGGGTAATGAAAAACTGTTTTTT
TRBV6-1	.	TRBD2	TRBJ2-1	CASSGFASGRVEQFF	TGTGCCAGCAGTGGCTTTGCTAGCGGGAGAGTTGAGCAGTTCTTC
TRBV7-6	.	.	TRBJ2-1	CASSLGGANEQFF	TGTGCCAGCAGCTTAGGCGGGGCAAATGAGCAGTTCTTC
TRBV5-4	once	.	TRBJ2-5	CASSWGFGAEETQYF	TGTGCCAGCAGCTGGGGTTTCGGGGCCGAAGAGACCCAGTACTTC
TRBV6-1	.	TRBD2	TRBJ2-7	CASSSGTSGSYEQYF	TGTGCCAGCAGCTCCGGGACTAGCGGGTCCTACGAGCAGTACTTC
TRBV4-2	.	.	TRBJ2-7	CASSQDRDSPSYEQYF	TGTGCCAGCAGCCAAGATCGGGATAGCCCCTCCTACGAGCAGTACTTC
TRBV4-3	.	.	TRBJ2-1	CASSQDVDTYNEQFF	TGCGCCAGCAGCCAAGACGTGGACACCTACAATGAGCAGTTCTTC
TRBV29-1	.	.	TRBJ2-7	CSVEDAPEQYF	TGCAGCGTTGAAGATGCACCCGAGCAGTACTTC
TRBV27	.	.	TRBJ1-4	CASSLVGTNEKLFF	TGTGCCAGCAGTTTAGTGGGAACTAATGAAAAACTGTTTTTT
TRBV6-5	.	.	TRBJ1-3	CASSYDGESSGNTIYF	TGTGCCAGCAGTTATGACGGGGAGAGCTCTGGAAACACCATATATTTT
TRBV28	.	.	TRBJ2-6	CASSTHRESGANVLTF	TGTGCCAGCAGTACCCACAGGGAATCTGGGGCCAACGTCCTGACTTTC
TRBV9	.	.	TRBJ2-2	CASSVDGRGELFF	TGTGCCAGCAGCGTAGATGGACGCGGGGAGCTGTTTTTT
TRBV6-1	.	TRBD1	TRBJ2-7	CASRGTGSSYEQYF	TGTGCCAGCAGGGGGACAGGTTCGTCCTACGAGCAGTACTTC
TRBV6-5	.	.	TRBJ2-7	CASSYSDTYEQYF	TGTGCCAGCAGTTACTCCGACACCTACGAGCAGTACTTC